Below, one T cell receptor (beta chain) is given with its context. These data originate in a study of blood T cell repertoires in COVID-19. As for the study in general: Sample material is recorded as cDNA or gDNA derived from T cells, B-cell-depleted T cells, or PBMCs.

Germline CDR1 is SGHTA and CDR2 is FQGTGA. V was clipped by 2 bases and J by 1 base; unmatched bases: 3. The CDR3 runs 15 residues. How the authors handled the data: Estimated nucleated cell counts came from reference gene primer amplification. The method was immunoSEQ multiplex PCR; TCRdb's version includes in-frame clones alone and lacks a portion of them. D and trimming were read from the DNA, whereas the V and J calls and clone size are those reported in that table. The sample lists a few hundred thousand clones; 88% were seen once. The chain uses TRBV7-3 and TRBJ2-3; 7 positions match TRBD1. The receptor was derived from a man aged 55 to 69 who had recovered from COVID-19. Sequencing was performed on peripheral blood. The CDR3 reads CASSLQGVGTDTQYF. The CDR3 coding sequence is TGTGCCAGCAGCTTACAGGGGGTCGGCACAGATACGCAGTATTTT.